This T cell receptor beta chain stems from a study of cytomegalovirus exposure and HLA in healthy donors (dated 2017 in TCRdb). Context from the whole study: According to a later analysis, one platform produced both the roughly 130 validation repertoires and the approximately 600 repertoires of the first cohort. In addition to the first cohort of 666 subjects, a separate validation cohort of approximately 110 different subjects was used. The aim of the study was to test whether cataloging public T cell receptors could identify signatures of past pathogen exposure. To predict cytomegalovirus infection status, the study combined high-throughput TCR immunosequencing, statistical association of individual TCRs with disease status, and machine learning. What the research found in general, with its limitations: The classifier was reported to diagnose cytomegalovirus status with high specificity and sensitivity in both the original and validation cohorts. In a later analysis, TCRs clustered in the first cohort were found to also tend to co-occur in the roughly 130 validation repertoires, with around 94% of cluster scores above 0. The authors suggested that the approach could potentially be generalized to other disease states and immunological phenotypes. A few of the identified cytomegalovirus-associated TCR beta chains were confirmed in vitro to be specific for cytomegalovirus antigens. The validation cohort had no HLA typing available for a later analysis, so co-occurrence within that cohort was assessed over all 120 or so repertoires. In the study, about 150 TCR beta chains were listed as associated with cytomegalovirus. While some public TCRs were present in many individuals, most TCR sequences turned up only very rarely across donors.

Donors formed part of the validation cohort, which comprised about 120 subjects and was distinct from the first cohort of 550 to 850 subjects. The germline V gene sets CDR1 to SGHDT and CDR2 to YYEEEE. There are 15 amino acids in the CDR3, from cysteine to phenylalanine inclusive. The CDR3 DNA has 45 bases and is translated from base 1. V lost 5 bases and J lost 5 bases, and the count of bases not matched to a germline gene is 10. As for this clone: Which antigen it targets is not known. The input lacks base qualities; no much larger clone sits a single base away.

Library preparation used the immunoSEQ multiplex PCR assay. From the authors' description of their analysis: A statistical classification framework was built for diagnosing cytomegalovirus status from the catalog of TCR beta chain sequences. TCRdb holds this immuneACCESS table with in-frame rearrangements only. Some clones are missing; in checked studies, unresolved V genes explain under half, and the rest has no known cause. Clone size and the V and J calls come from that table; the DNA yielded D and trimming. The sample data list more than 150,000 clones, and approximately 90% of these were observed just once. 2.5% to 3% of the sample is held by the ten biggest clonotypes.

The sequence was obtained from a man younger than 35 in good health and CMV-seronegative. This sequence uses TRBV5-6 and TRBJ2-1; 7 middle bases align to TRBD1. Input material: PBMCs. The CDR3 region: CASRARQGIDNEQFF. The sequenced DNA is TGTGCCAGCAGGGCCAGACAGGGAATCGACAATGAGCAGTTCTTC.